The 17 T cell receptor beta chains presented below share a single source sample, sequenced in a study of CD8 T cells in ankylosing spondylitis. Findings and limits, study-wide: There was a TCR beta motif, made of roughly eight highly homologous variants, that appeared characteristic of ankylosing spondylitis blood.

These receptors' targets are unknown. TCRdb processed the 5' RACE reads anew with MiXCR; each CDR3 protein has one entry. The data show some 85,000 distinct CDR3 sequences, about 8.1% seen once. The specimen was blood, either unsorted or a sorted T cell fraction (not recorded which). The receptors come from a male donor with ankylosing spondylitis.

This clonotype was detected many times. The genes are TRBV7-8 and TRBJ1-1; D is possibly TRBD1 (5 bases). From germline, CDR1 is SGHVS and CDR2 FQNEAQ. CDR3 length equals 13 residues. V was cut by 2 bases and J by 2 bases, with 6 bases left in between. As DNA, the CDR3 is TGTGCCAGCAGCTTATGGACAAACACTGAAGCTTTCTTT. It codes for CASSLWTNTEAFF. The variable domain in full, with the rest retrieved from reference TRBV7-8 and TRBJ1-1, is GAGVSQSPRYKVAKRGQDVALRCDPISGHVSLFWYQQALGQGPEFLTYFQNEAQLDKSGLPSDRFFAERPEGSVSTLKIQRTQQEDSAVYLCASSLWTNTEAFFGQGTRLTVV.

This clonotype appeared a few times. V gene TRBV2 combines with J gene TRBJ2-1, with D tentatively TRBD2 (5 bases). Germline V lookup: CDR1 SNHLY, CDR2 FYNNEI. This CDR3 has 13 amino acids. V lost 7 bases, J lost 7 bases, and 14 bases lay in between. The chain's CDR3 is CASTRESWNEQFF. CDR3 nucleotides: TGTGCCAGCACTCGGGAATCCTGGAATGAGCAGTTCTTC. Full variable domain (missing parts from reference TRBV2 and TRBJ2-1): EPEVTQTPSHQVTQMGQEVILRCVPISNHLYFYWYRQILGQKVEFLVSFYNNEISEKSEIFDDQFSVERPDGSNFTLKIRSTKLEDSAMYFCASTRESWNEQFFGPGTRLTVL.

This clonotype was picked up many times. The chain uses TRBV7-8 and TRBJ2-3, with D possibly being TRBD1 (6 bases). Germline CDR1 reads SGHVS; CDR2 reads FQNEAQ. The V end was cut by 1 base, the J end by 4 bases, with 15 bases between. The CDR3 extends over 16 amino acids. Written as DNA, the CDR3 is TGTGCCAGCAGCTTAGAAACAGGGCGATTATCAGATACGCAGTATTTT. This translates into CASSLETGRLSDTQYF.

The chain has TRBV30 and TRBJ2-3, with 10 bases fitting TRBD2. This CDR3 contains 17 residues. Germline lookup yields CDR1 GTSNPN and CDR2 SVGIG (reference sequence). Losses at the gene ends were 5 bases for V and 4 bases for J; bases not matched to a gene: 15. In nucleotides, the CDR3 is TGTGCCTGGGGGGATAGGACTAGCGGTACCAGGGCAGATACGCAGTATTTT. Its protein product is CAWGDRTSGTRADTQYF.

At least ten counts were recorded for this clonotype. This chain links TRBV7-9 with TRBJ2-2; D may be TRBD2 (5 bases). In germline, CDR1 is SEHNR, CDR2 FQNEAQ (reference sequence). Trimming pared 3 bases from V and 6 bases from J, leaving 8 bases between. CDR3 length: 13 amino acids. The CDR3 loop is CASSFSGAGELFF. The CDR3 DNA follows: TGTGCCAGCAGCTTCAGCGGCGCCGGGGAGCTGTTTTTT.

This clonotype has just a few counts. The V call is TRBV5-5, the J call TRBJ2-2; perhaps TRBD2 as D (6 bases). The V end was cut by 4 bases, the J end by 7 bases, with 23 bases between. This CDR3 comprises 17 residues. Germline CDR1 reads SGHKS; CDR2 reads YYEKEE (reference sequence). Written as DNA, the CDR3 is TGTGCCAGCAGCACTCTTGGGGGGTCGGTCGTTAGCGGGGAGCTGTTTTTT. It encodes CASSTLGGSVVSGELFF.

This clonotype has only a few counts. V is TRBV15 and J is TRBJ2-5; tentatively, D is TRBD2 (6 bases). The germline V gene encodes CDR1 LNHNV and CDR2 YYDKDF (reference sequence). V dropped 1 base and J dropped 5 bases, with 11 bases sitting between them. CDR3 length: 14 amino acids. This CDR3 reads CATSRAEGWETQYF. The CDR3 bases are TGTGCCACCAGCAGAGCGGAGGGCTGGGAGACCCAGTACTTC.

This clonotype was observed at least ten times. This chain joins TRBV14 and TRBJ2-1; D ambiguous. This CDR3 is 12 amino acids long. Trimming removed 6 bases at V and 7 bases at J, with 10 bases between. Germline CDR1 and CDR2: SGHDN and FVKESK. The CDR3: CASRYSWNEQFF. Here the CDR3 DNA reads TGTGCCAGCAGGTACTCCTGGAATGAGCAGTTCTTC.

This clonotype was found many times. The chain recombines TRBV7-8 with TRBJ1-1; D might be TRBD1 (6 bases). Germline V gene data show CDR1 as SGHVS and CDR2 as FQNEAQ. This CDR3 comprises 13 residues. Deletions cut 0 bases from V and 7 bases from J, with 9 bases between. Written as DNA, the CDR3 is TGTGCCAGCAGCTTAGCGGGGGCGGATGAAGCTTTCTTT. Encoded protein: CASSLAGADEAFF. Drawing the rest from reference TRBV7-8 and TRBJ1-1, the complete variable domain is GAGVSQSPRYKVAKRGQDVALRCDPISGHVSLFWYQQALGQGPEFLTYFQNEAQLDKSGLPSDRFFAERPEGSVSTLKIQRTQQEDSAVYLCASSLAGADEAFFGQGTRLTVV.

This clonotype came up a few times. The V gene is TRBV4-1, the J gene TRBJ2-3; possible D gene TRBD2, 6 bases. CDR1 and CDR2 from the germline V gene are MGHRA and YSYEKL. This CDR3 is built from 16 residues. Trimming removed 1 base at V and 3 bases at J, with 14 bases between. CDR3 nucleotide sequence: TGCGCCAGCAGCCAAGGATGGGGGAGGAAGACAGATACGCAGTATTTT. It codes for CASSQGWGRKTDTQYF.

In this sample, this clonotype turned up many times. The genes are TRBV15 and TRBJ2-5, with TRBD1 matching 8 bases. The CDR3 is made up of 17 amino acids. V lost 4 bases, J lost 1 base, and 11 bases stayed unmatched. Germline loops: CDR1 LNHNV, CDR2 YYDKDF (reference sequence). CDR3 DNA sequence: TGTGCCACCAGCAAACTACAGGACAGGGTAGGCCAAGAGACCCAGTACTTC. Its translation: CATSKLQDRVGQETQYF.

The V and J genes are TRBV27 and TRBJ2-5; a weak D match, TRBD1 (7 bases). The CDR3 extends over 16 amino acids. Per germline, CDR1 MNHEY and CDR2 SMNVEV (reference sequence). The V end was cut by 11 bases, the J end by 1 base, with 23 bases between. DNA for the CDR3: TGTGCCTTCTGCGAGCAGGGGGAGGCACTCCAAGAGACCCAGTACTTC. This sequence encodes CAFCEQGEALQETQYF.

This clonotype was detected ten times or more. The CDR3 DNA reads as TGTGCCAGCAGCTTACAGATGTCCTACGAGCAGTACGTC. Translating gives CASSLQMSYEQYV. The genes are TRBV7-8 and TRBJ2-7; the D is unclear. This CDR3 comprises 13 residues. The V and J ends lost 2 bases and 1 base respectively, with 6 bases between them. In germline, CDR1 is SGHVS, CDR2 FQNEAQ.

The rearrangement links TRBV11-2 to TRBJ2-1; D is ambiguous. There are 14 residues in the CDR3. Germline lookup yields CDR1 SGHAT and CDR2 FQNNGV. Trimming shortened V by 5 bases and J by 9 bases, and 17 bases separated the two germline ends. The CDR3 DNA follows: TGTGCCAGCAGCGCACTGGGTCCTTCAGGTGAGCAGTTCTTC. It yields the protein CASSALGPSGEQFF.

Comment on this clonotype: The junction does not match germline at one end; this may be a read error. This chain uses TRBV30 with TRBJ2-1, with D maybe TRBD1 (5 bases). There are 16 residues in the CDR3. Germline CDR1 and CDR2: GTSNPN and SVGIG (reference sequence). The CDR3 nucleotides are TGCGCCTGGAGTGTAAGGATGGCAGGGTTTATGCATGAGCAGTTCTTC. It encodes CAWSVRMAGFMHEQFF.

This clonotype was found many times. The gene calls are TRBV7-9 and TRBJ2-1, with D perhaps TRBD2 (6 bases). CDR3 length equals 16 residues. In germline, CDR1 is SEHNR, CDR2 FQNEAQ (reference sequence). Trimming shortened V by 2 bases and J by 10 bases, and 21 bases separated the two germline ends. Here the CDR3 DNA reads TGTGCCAGCAGCTTAAGGCTGGAGCGGGCAACGAAGGAGCAGTTCTTC. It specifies CASSLRLERATKEQFF.

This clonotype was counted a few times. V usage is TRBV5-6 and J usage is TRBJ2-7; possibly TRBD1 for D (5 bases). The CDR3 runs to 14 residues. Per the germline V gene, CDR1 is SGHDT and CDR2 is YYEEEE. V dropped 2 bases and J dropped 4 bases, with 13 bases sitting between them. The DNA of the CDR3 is TGTGCCAGCAGCTTAGGGGATGTGGGGTACGAGCAGTACGTC. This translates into CASSLGDVGYEQYV.